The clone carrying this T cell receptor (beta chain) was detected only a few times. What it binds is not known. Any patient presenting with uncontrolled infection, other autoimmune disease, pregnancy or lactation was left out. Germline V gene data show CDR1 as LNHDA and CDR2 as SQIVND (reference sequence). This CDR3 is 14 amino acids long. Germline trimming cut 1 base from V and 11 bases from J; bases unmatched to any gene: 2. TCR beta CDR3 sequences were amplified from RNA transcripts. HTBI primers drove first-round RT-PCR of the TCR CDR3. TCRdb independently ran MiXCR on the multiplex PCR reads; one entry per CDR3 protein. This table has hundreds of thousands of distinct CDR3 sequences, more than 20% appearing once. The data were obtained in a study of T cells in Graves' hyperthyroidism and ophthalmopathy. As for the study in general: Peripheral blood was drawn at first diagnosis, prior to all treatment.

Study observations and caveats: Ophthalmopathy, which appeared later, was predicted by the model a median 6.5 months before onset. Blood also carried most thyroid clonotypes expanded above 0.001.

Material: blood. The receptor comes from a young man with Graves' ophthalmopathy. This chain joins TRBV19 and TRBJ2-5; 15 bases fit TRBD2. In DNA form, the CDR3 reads TGTGCCAGTAGTATAGCGGGACTAGCGGGAGGACAGTACTTC. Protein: CASSIAGLAGGQYF.